The clone carrying this T cell receptor beta chain was observed many times. For TCR beta, libraries came from iRepertoire HTBI primers and Arm-PCR of CDR3 regions. TCRdb re-derived calls from the multiplex PCR reads in MiXCR, one entry per CDR3 protein. The sample carries about 620,000 distinct CDR3 sequences, roughly 16% recorded once. CDR1 and CDR2 (germline): KGHDR, SFDVKD. The V end was cut by 5 bases, the J end by 12 bases, with 13 bases between. The CDR3 runs to 13 residues. The data are from a study of regulatory T cells in long-lasting Graves disease. Time point defined: newly diagnosed GD, antithyroid drugs for less than 3 months. Scientists built the TCR library using RNA that was extracted from PBMCs. The sample also formed part of further work on T cells in Graves' hyperthyroidism and ophthalmopathy.

The origin of this receptor is a woman between 25 and 40 years old with Graves disease. This chain joins TRBV24-1 and TRBJ1-6; D not certain. The sequences come from peripheral blood mononuclear cells (PBMCs), collected at new diagnosis, from a patient treated with antithyroid drugs. CDR3 region: CATSAASKGPLHF. The CDR3 DNA reads as TGTGCCACCAGTGCCGCCTCGAAGGGACCCCTCCACTTT.